A selection of T cell receptor beta chains follows, all from one sample in a study of response to subunit inactivated influenza vaccine. TCRdb reanalysed the RT-PCR reads using MiXCR and keeps one entry per CDR3 protein. The sample yields about 540,000 distinct CDR3 sequences, under 25% seen once. Another study also made use of these data, one on T cells expressing NK-cell markers.

This sample comprised CD4+ T cells sorted from PBMCs, obtained roughly 12 days after vaccination. The receptors originated from a man aged 50-59 years who received an inactivated influenza vaccine. Both conserved end residues are part of each CDR3. A D gene is named only where the DNA matches it firmly. A row's size may be missing; if present it is once, few, many or a size class.

CDR3 | DNA | J | V | size | D
CASNLGSGMNTEAFF | TGCGCCAGCAACCTGGGGTCCGGGATGAACACTGAAGCTTTCTTT | TRBJ1-1 | TRBV5-1 | - | -
CASSQQGETQYF | TGTGCCAGCAGCCAACAGGGGGAGACGCAGTATTTT | TRBJ2-3 | TRBV5-5 | many | TRBD1
CASSFVSGNGIQYF | TGTGCCAGCAGTTTTGTTAGCGGGAACGGCATTCAGTACTTC | TRBJ2-4 | TRBV27 | few | TRBD2
CSVQGRVRTDTQYF | TGCAGCGTCCAGGGAAGGGTTCGTACAGATACGCAGTATTTT | TRBJ2-3 | TRBV29-1 | - | -
CATSKEGFLGTQYF | TGTGCCACCAGCAAAGAGGGCTTTCTGGGTACGCAGTATTTT | TRBJ2-3 | TRBV15 | - | -
CASSPNALYVTQYF | TGTGCCAGCAGCCCGAATGCGTTGTATGTCACGCAGTATTTT | TRBJ2-3 | TRBV11-2 | - | -
CASSSLTSGRDNEQFF | TGTGCCAGCAGTTCCCTGACTAGCGGGAGAGATAATGAGCAGTTCTTC | TRBJ2-1 | TRBV6-2/TRBV6-3 | few | TRBD2
CASSEALSGLNTGELFF | TGTGCCAGCAGTGAAGCGCTTAGCGGGCTAAACACCGGGGAGCTGTTTTTT | TRBJ2-2 | TRBV6-1 | - | TRBD2
CASSLALRTFYNEQFF | TGTGCCAGCAGCTTAGCGCTCAGGACCTTTTACAATGAGCAGTTCTTC | TRBJ2-1 | TRBV7-8 | few | -
CASRPAGTGTYEQYF | TGTGCCAGCAGACCCGCCGGGACAGGCACCTACGAGCAGTACTTC | TRBJ2-7 | TRBV28 | few | TRBD1
CASSRDPVGTEAFF | TGCGCCAGCAGCCGGGACCCGGTAGGGACTGAAGCTTTCTTT | TRBJ1-1 | TRBV4-1 | - | -
CASSLDTGSALHF | TGTGCCAGCAGCTTAGATACGGGGTCGGCCCTCCACTTT | TRBJ1-6 | TRBV7-2 | - | -
CASSSPGDTQYF | TGTGCCAGCAGCTCCCCAGGGGATACGCAGTATTTT | TRBJ2-3 | TRBV7-9 | few | -
CASSRRDRGFQPQHF | TGTGCCAGCAGCCGCCGGGACAGGGGTTTTCAGCCCCAGCATTTT | TRBJ1-5 | TRBV12-3/TRBV12-4 | - | TRBD1
CASRPIWGEITDTQYF | TGTGCCAGCAGACCCATCTGGGGGGAGATCACAGATACGCAGTATTTT | TRBJ2-3 | TRBV7-9 | few | -
CASSSSGSITGELFF | TGTGCCAGCAGCTCGAGCGGGAGTATCACCGGGGAGCTGTTTTTT | TRBJ2-2 | TRBV28 | - | TRBD2
CSAGLTGGNNSPLHF | TGCAGTGCTGGATTGACAGGGGGTAATAATTCACCCCTCCACTTT | TRBJ1-6 | TRBV20-1 | many | TRBD1
CASSFDIRDKEAFF | TGTGCCAGCAGTTTTGATATTCGGGACAAGGAAGCTTTCTTT | TRBJ1-1 | TRBV12-3/TRBV12-4 | many | -
CASSLAGQGDEAFF | TGCGCCAGCAGCTTGGCTGGACAGGGTGATGAAGCTTTCTTT | TRBJ1-1 | TRBV5-1 | - | TRBD1
CSARPTGGTDTQYF | TGCAGTGCTAGACCTACGGGGGGCACAGATACGCAGTATTTT | TRBJ2-3 | TRBV20-1 | once | -
CASTPTRDRYYEQYF | TGTGCCAGCACCCCTACCCGGGACAGATACTACGAGCAGTACTTC | TRBJ2-7 | TRBV27 | once | TRBD1
CASSLAPEYEQYF | TGCGCCAGCAGCTTGGCCCCTGAGTACGAGCAGTACTTC | TRBJ2-7 | TRBV5-1 | - | -
CASSLRDGKYNEQFF | TGTGCCAGCAGCTTACGGGACGGAAAATACAATGAGCAGTTCTTC | TRBJ2-1 | TRBV11-3 | - | -
CASSLTGIGNTIYF | TGCGCCAGCAGCTTGACGGGGATTGGAAACACCATATATTTT | TRBJ1-3 | TRBV5-1 | - | -
CASSAGTSGGAGDTQYF | TGTGCCAGCAGCGCCGGGACTAGCGGGGGGGCTGGAGATACGCAGTATTTT | TRBJ2-3 | TRBV9 | - | TRBD2
CASSDPPGQVWAGANVLTF | TGTGCCAGCAGTGATCCTCCGGGACAGGTTTGGGCTGGGGCCAACGTCCTGACTTTC | TRBJ2-6 | TRBV9 | - | TRBD1
CASSEVGVTDTQYF | TGTGCCAGCAGTGAAGTTGGAGTCACAGATACGCAGTATTTT | TRBJ2-3 | TRBV6-1 | - | -
CSARGTEGNEKLFF | TGCAGTGCTAGAGGGACGGAGGGGAATGAAAAACTGTTTTTT | TRBJ1-4 | TRBV20-1 | - | -
CATSRDRLAGDNEQFF | TGTGCCACCAGCAGAGATCGTCTAGCGGGGGACAATGAGCAGTTCTTC | TRBJ2-1 | TRBV15 | few | TRBD2
CASSLDGLGSEKLFF | TGTGCCAGCAGCTTAGACGGCCTCGGCAGCGAAAAACTGTTTTTT | TRBJ1-4 | TRBV7-2 | - | -
CSARDRTPEQYF | TGCAGTGCTAGAGATCGGACTCCCGAGCAGTACTTC | TRBJ2-7 | TRBV20-1 | once | -
CASSLWGRAGELFF | TGTGCCAGCAGCTTATGGGGGAGGGCCGGGGAGCTGTTTTTT | TRBJ2-2 | TRBV11-2 | - | TRBD2
CSVALWESTEAFF | TGCAGCGTCGCCCTTTGGGAGAGCACTGAAGCTTTCTTT | TRBJ1-1 | TRBV29-1 | - | -
CASSLPRLAGSTDMQYF | TGTGCCAGCAGCTTGCCCCGACTAGCGGGTAGCACAGATATGCAGTATTTT | TRBJ2-3 | TRBV5-5 | - | TRBD2
CSGSGQGNTGELFF | TGCAGTGGGAGCGGACAGGGGAACACCGGGGAGCTGTTTTTT | TRBJ2-2 | TRBV20-1 | few | TRBD1
CASSLATGWDEQYF | TGCGCCAGCAGCTTGGCTACAGGGTGGGACGAGCAGTACTTC | TRBJ2-7 | TRBV5-1 | - | -
CASSQELRGYGYTF | TGCGCCAGCAGCCAAGAGTTGAGGGGCTATGGCTACACCTTC | TRBJ1-2 | TRBV4-3 | few | -
CASSTGRAGEQFF | TGTGCCAGTAGTACGGGCCGAGCGGGTGAGCAGTTCTTC | TRBJ2-1 | TRBV19 | many | -
CATSRDSTKNIQYF | TGTGCCACCAGCAGGGACAGTACCAAAAACATTCAGTACTTC | TRBJ2-4 | TRBV15 | few | -
CSARGRSGGQQFF | TGCAGTGCTCGCGGGCGGAGCGGGGGCCAGCAGTTCTTC | TRBJ2-1 | TRBV20-1 | once | TRBD2
CSAKASTDTQYF | TGCAGTGCAAAAGCTAGCACAGATACGCAGTATTTT | TRBJ2-3 | TRBV20-1 | - | -
CAWRAWGQGPQHF | TGTGCCTGGAGGGCGTGGGGTCAGGGACCCCAGCATTTT | TRBJ1-5 | TRBV30 | - | -
CASSLWSGAVYEQYF | TGTGCCAGCAGTTTATGGTCCGGGGCAGTCTACGAGCAGTACTTC | TRBJ2-7 | TRBV27 | - | -
CASSVDRLGRTGELFF | TGTGCCAGCAGCGTAGATCGACTAGGAAGGACCGGGGAGCTGTTTTTT | TRBJ2-2 | TRBV9 | - | -
CASSRDRGLSNQPQHF | TGTGCCAGCAGCCGGGACAGGGGGCTTAGCAATCAGCCCCAGCATTTT | TRBJ1-5 | TRBV14 | few | TRBD1
CASSYSVTEQFF | TGTGCCAGCAGCTATAGCGTCACCGAGCAGTTCTTC | TRBJ2-1 | TRBV7-8 | - | -
CASSLRGGNYNEQFF | TGTGCCAGCAGTTTACGGGGGGGGAATTACAATGAGCAGTTCTTC | TRBJ2-1 | TRBV12-3/TRBV12-4 | few | TRBD2
CASSLRQYEQYF | TGTGCCAGCAGCCTTCGACAGTACGAGCAGTACTTC | TRBJ2-7 | TRBV3-1 | few | -
CSANPRDRDFVTQYF | TGCAGTGCTAACCCCCGGGACAGGGATTTCGTGACCCAGTACTTC | TRBJ2-5 | TRBV20-1 | few | TRBD1
CASSPGAGAQYF | TGCGCCAGCAGCCCGGGAGCTGGGGCGCAGTACTTC | TRBJ2-7 | TRBV5-1 | - | -
CASSPIGASSGGGEQFF | TGTGCCAGCAGCCCCATCGGGGCGTCTAGCGGGGGGGGTGAGCAGTTCTTC | TRBJ2-1 | TRBV7-2 | many | TRBD2
CASSPRAGSRDTQYF | TGTGCCAGCAGCCCAAGAGCCGGGAGTAGAGATACGCAGTATTTT | TRBJ2-3 | TRBV7-2 | - | -
CASSQESVGDTQYF | TGTGCCAGCAGCCAAGAGAGCGTGGGAGATACGCAGTATTTT | TRBJ2-3 | TRBV3-1 | - | -
CAISGGRRQYF | TGTGCCATCAGTGGCGGGCGGAGGCAGTACTTC | TRBJ2-7 | TRBV10-3 | - | -
CSAGRGGKDTEAFF | TGCAGTGCTGGGCGGGGGGGGAAGGACACTGAAGCTTTCTTT | TRBJ1-1 | TRBV20-1 | many | -